The 29 T cell receptor beta chains below come from one sample, sequenced in a study of OX40 agonist ivuxolimab in advanced cancers. Profiling relied on immunoSEQ multiplex PCR, and the TCRdb table lists in-frame clones only, not all of them. The table lists tens of thousands of clones, 89% of them singletons. The sequences come from CD4+ or CD8+ T cells sorted from blood, collected in a trial of the OX40 agonist ivuxolimab. The receptors were gathered from an adult with an advanced solid tumor such as melanoma, head and neck, liver or kidney cancer.

The chain has TRBV18 and TRBJ2-1; D gene unclear. This CDR3 is built from 16 residues. Germline V gene sequence: CDR1 KGHSH, CDR2 LQKENI. V was clipped by 0 bases and J by 6 bases, with 15 bases between them. CDR3 bases: TGTGCCAGCTCACCACCGGCAGGATCTCGTTTCAATGAGCAGTTCTTC. Its translation: CASSPPAGSRFNEQFF. The full variable domain, its missing parts supplied by reference TRBV18 and TRBJ2-1, is NAGVMQNPRHLVRRRGQEARLRCSPMKGHSHVYWYRQLPEEGLKFMVYLQKENIIDESGMPKERFSAEFPKEGPSILRIQQVVRGDSAAYFCASSPPAGSRFNEQFFGPGTRLTVL.

This clone is a singleton in its sample. The chain links TRBV5-8 to TRBJ1-5; D is uncertain. The CDR3 is 13 residues long. With 2 bases removed from V and 2 bases from J, the gap between germline ends came to 5 bases. CDR1 and CDR2 from the germline V gene are SGHTS and YDEGEE. CDR3 residues: CASSFGRNQPQHF. The CDR3 nucleotides read TGTGCCAGCAGCTTCGGACGCAATCAGCCCCAGCATTTT.

This clone was picked up a small number of times. The chain couples TRBV18 to TRBJ2-3; D is uncertain. Trimming removed 3 bases at V and 1 base at J, with 11 bases between. Germline V gene lookup returns CDR1 KGHSH and CDR2 LQKENI. The CDR3 is made up of 15 amino acids. The CDR3: CASSPPSKGTDTQYF. In DNA, the CDR3 is TGTGCCAGCTCACCCCCCTCGAAGGGCACAGATACGCAGTATTTT.

This chain joins TRBV4-1 and TRBJ2-1; D remains unclear. Trimming removed 0 bases at V and 15 bases at J, with 15 bases between. This CDR3 comprises 13 residues. CDR1 is MGHRA and CDR2 is YSYEKL in the germline V gene. The DNA of the CDR3 is TGCGCCAGCAGCCAAGAAGGCGGTTCCCGGCGGTTCTTC. Translated: CASSQEGGSRRFF.

The chain is built from TRBV10-1 and TRBJ1-5; D is undetermined. This CDR3 comprises 13 residues. Trimming stripped 4 bases from V and 1 base from J, with 5 bases between. Germline V gene lookup returns CDR1 WNHNN and CDR2 SYGVQD (reference sequence). As DNA, the CDR3 is TGCGCCAGCAGTGCCAGGAGCAATCAGCCCCAGCATTTT. This codes for CASSARSNQPQHF.

The chain has TRBV6-1 and TRBJ2-7, with D maybe TRBD2 (5 bases). V shed 10 bases and J shed 1 base, with 17 bases lying between them. CDR3 size: 14 residues. Germline V gives CDR1 MNHNS, CDR2 SASEGT. This CDR3 reads CAIRNPSGSYEQYF. The CDR3 nucleotides are TGTGCCATCAGGAACCCTTCGGGATCCTACGAGCAGTACTTC.

This sequence joins TRBV18 and TRBJ2-2; D is unclear. The germline CDR1 and CDR2 sequences are KGHSH and LQKENI. The CDR3 contains 13 residues. V was pared by 6 bases and J by 8 bases, with 13 bases between. Written as DNA, the CDR3 is TGTGCCAGCTCTCCGGGCCCAACGGGGGAGCTGTTTTTT. Amino acid sequence: CASSPGPTGELFF.

The CDR3 loop is CASRPSGGVPHEQYF. The CDR3 DNA sequence: TGTGCCAGCAGACCCAGCGGGGGGGTCCCCCACGAGCAGTACTTC. The chain links TRBV6-6 to TRBJ2-7; 10 nucleotides match TRBD2. The CDR3 covers 15 residues. From germline, CDR1 is MNHNY and CDR2 SVGAGI (reference sequence). V lost 6 bases to trimming and J lost 5 bases; unmatched junction nucleotides: 10.

The chain couples TRBV28 to TRBJ2-5; D is unclear. TRBJ2-7 explains the end of the DNA better; the J call may be wrong. The CDR3 has 12 residues. The V gene's germline CDR1 is MDHEN and CDR2 SYDVKM. CDR3 nucleotide sequence: TGTGCCAGCAGTTTCAGACCCGACGAGCAGTACTTC. Translation gives CASSFRPDEQYF.

The rearrangement links TRBV6-6 to TRBJ1-3; D is uncertain. Germline V gene data show CDR1 as MNHNY and CDR2 as SVGAGI (reference sequence). V lost 4 bases, J lost 3 bases, and 7 bases lay in between. This CDR3 is 13 amino acids long. The CDR3 sequence is CASSSPGGNTIYF. The CDR3 DNA is TGTGCCAGCAGTTCACCAGGTGGAAACACCATATATTTT.

The CDR3, as DNA: TGTGCCACCGGATTGATACAGGGAGCAGGCTACACCTTC. Its protein is CATGLIQGAGYTF. The chain is built from TRBV15 and TRBJ1-2, with D possibly being TRBD1 (6 bases). Germline V gene lookup returns CDR1 LNHNV and CDR2 YYDKDF (reference sequence). V gave up 8 bases and J gave up 8 bases, with 18 bases separating them. This CDR3 spans 13 amino acids.

V usage is TRBV7-9 and J usage is TRBJ2-2; D unclear. This CDR3 has 12 residues. With 5 bases removed from V and 5 bases from J, the gap between germline ends came to 6 bases. Per germline, CDR1 SEHNR and CDR2 FQNEAQ (reference sequence). The CDR3 DNA reads as TGTGCCAGCAGCCCCTTAACCGGGGAGCTGTTTTTT. Translated, it gives CASSPLTGELFF.

There are a few counts of this clone. The rearrangement links TRBV7-9 to TRBJ2-7, with D perhaps being TRBD1 or TRBD2 (5 bases each). V shed 5 bases and J shed 4 bases, with 18 bases lying between them. This CDR3 spans 15 amino acids. CDR1 is SEHNR and CDR2 is FQNEAQ in the germline V gene (reference sequence). The DNA for the CDR3 is TGTGCCAGCAGCCCACCCGGGACCTGGAGGTACGAGCAGTACTTC. Amino acids: CASSPPGTWRYEQYF.

The rearrangement joins TRBV27 to TRBJ1-3; D uncertain. Germline values: CDR1 MNHEY, CDR2 SMNVEV (reference sequence). The CDR3 extends over 13 amino acids. Trimming stripped 3 bases from V and 2 bases from J, with 5 bases between. This CDR3 reads CASSLIAGNTIYF. Here the CDR3 DNA reads TGTGCCAGCAGTTTGATAGCTGGAAACACCATATATTTT.

This chain joins TRBV6-5 and TRBJ1-2; D is unresolved. The germline CDR1 and CDR2 sequences are MNHEY and SVGAGI. Trimming took off 5 bases at V and 1 base at J, with 11 bases between the two ends. This CDR3 has 14 amino acids. The CDR3, as DNA: TGTGCCAGCAGTCCCTCTAGCTATAACTATGGCTACACCTTC. Protein sequence: CASSPSSYNYGYTF.

The chain joins TRBV29-1 to TRBJ2-5; 7 bases are shared with TRBD1. CDR1 SQVTM and CDR2 ANQGSEA come from the germline V gene. Germline trimming cut 3 bases from V and 5 bases from J; bases unmatched to any gene: 6. This CDR3 is 13 amino acids long. The CDR3 DNA reads as TGCAGCGTTGACAAGGGGGCAGGGGAGACCCAGTACTTC. Translated: CSVDKGAGETQYF.

J is TRBJ2-7 and V is TRBV28; possibly TRBD1 for D (8 bases). Germline lookup yields CDR1 MDHEN and CDR2 SYDVKM. The CDR3 totals 15 residues. The V gene lost 5 bases and the J gene lost 6 bases, with 20 bases spanning the gap. CDR3: CASSAAGDRGLEQYF. CDR3 coding DNA: TGTGCCAGCAGTGCGGCGGGAGACAGGGGCCTCGAGCAGTACTTC.

The sample holds one count of this clone. This chain links TRBV10-1 with TRBJ2-2, with a tentative D call TRBD1 (5 bases). This CDR3 comprises 14 residues. V was pared by 3 bases and J by 4 bases, with 9 bases between. Germline-derived CDR1 and CDR2 are WNHNN and SYGVQD (reference sequence). The CDR3, as DNA: TGCGCCAGCAGTGATGTAAGGGGCACCGGGGAGCTGTTTTTT. Its protein is CASSDVRGTGELFF.

V gene TRBV19 combines with J gene TRBJ2-2; 8 positions agree with TRBD1. This CDR3 comprises 15 residues. Per the germline V gene, CDR1 is LNHDA and CDR2 is SQIVND (reference sequence). Germline trimming cut 5 bases from V and 1 base from J; bases unmatched to any gene: 3. Written as DNA, the CDR3 is TGTGCCAGTAGTGAGGACAGGGTGAACACCGGGGAGCTGTTTTTT. It codes for CASSEDRVNTGELFF.

This chain joins TRBV28 and TRBJ2-1, with TRBD1 as a possible D gene (6 bases). The CDR3 sequence is 17 residues long. The germline V and J ends were trimmed by 1 base and 2 bases, with 15 bases remaining between them. Germline CDR1 is MDHEN and CDR2 is SYDVKM. The CDR3 DNA reads TGTGCCAGCAGTTTATCCCTTAGGGGGACCACCTACAATGAGCAGTTCTTC. This gives the protein CASSLSLRGTTYNEQFF. Filled out from reference TRBV28 and TRBJ2-1, the complete variable domain reads DVKVTQSSRYLVKRTGEKVFLECVQDMDHENMFWYRQDPGLGLRLIYFSYDVKMKEKGDIPEGYSVSREKKERFSLILESASTNQTSMYLCASSLSLRGTTYNEQFFGPGTRLTVL.

The chain links TRBV2 to TRBJ1-4; D might be TRBD1 (5 bases). Trimming cost V 2 bases and J 1 base, with 8 bases left between them. CDR1 is SNHLY and CDR2 is FYNNEI in the germline V gene. The CDR3 consists of 15 residues. The CDR3: CASSEFGGTNEKLFF. The DNA for the CDR3 is TGTGCCAGCAGTGAATTTGGGGGAACTAATGAAAAACTGTTTTTT.

This clone came up once. The chain is built from TRBV11-2 and TRBJ1-1, with D unresolved. Germline CDR1 and CDR2: SGHAT and FQNNGV. Between the trimmed V and J ends, which lost 6 bases and 6 bases, there was a span of 14 bases. The CDR3 loop spans 13 amino acids. The CDR3 nucleotides are TGTGCCAGCAGAAGTCGGCGGGCCGCTGAAGCTTTCTTT. Residues: CASRSRRAAEAFF. Full variable domain (missing parts from reference TRBV11-2 and TRBJ1-1): EAGVAQSPRYKIIEKRQSVAFWCNPISGHATLYWYQQILGQGPKLLIQFQNNGVVDDSQLPKDRFSAERLKGVDSTLKIQPAKLEDSAVYLCASRSRRAAEAFFGQGTRLTVV.

The genes are TRBV2 and TRBJ2-2, with 9 positions matching TRBD2. Germline loops: CDR1 SNHLY, CDR2 FYNNEI. The CDR3 consists of 15 residues. V was clipped by 3 bases and J by 5 bases; unmatched bases: 4. The DNA of the CDR3 is TGTGCCAGCAGTGATAGCCTAGCGGGGACCGGGGAGCTGTTTTTT. Residues: CASSDSLAGTGELFF.

About this clone itself: One junction end disagrees with the germline gene, perhaps due to a read error. The chain combines TRBV6-1 with TRBJ1-5; the D gene is possibly TRBD1 (5 bases). Germline loops: CDR1 MNHNS, CDR2 SASEGT. The CDR3 covers 16 residues. CDR3 amino acids: CAISESWEGDNQPQHF. The CDR3 coding sequence is TGTGCCATCAGTGAGTCCTGGGAAGGGGACAATCAGCCCCAGCATTTT.

This chain joins TRBV6-5 and TRBJ2-1; the D gene is possibly TRBD2 (6 bases). Trimming shortened V by 0 bases and J by 6 bases, and 12 bases separated the two germline ends. The germline CDR1 and CDR2 sequences are MNHEY and SVGAGI. The CDR3 loop spans 15 amino acids. Here the CDR3 DNA reads TGTGCCAGCAGTTACTCCGGGCGGGGACCCAATGAGCAGTTCTTC. Its translation: CASSYSGRGPNEQFF.

The CDR3: CASIQTSGSWTDTQYF. The CDR3 nucleotides are TGTGCCAGCATCCAGACTAGCGGGAGTTGGACAGATACGCAGTATTTT. V and J are TRBV11-2 and TRBJ2-3; 12 nucleotides align to TRBD2. J was trimmed by 3 bases and V by 7 bases; bases with no gene match: 8. CDR1 SGHAT and CDR2 FQNNGV come from the germline V gene. This CDR3 comprises 16 residues.

J is TRBJ1-1 and V is TRBV7-9, with a weak D call TRBD1 (5 bases). Germline CDR1 reads SEHNR; CDR2 reads FQNEAQ (reference sequence). Trimming took off 5 bases at V and 4 bases at J, with 17 bases between the two ends. This CDR3 is 15 amino acids long. Here the CDR3 reads CASSLGAGPGTEAFF. The CDR3, as DNA: TGTGCCAGCAGCCTAGGGGCAGGGCCGGGCACTGAAGCTTTCTTT.

This sequence joins TRBV10-1 and TRBJ2-2, with no clear D. The CDR3 totals 13 residues. Germline V lookup: CDR1 WNHNN, CDR2 SYGVQD (reference sequence). V was clipped by 6 bases and J by 1 base, with 6 bases between them. CDR3 in amino acids: CASRQQNTGELFF. The CDR3 DNA is TGCGCCAGCAGACAGCAGAACACCGGGGAGCTGTTTTTT.

The J gene is TRBJ1-4, the V gene TRBV13, with D unresolved. This CDR3 is built from 14 residues. The V gene's germline CDR1 is PRHDT and CDR2 FYEKMQ (reference sequence). V was shortened by 4 bases and J by 1 base, with 7 bases between the two germline ends. The chain's CDR3 is CASSSQETNEKLFF. In DNA form, the CDR3 reads TGTGCCAGCAGCTCCCAGGAAACTAATGAAAAACTGTTTTTT.